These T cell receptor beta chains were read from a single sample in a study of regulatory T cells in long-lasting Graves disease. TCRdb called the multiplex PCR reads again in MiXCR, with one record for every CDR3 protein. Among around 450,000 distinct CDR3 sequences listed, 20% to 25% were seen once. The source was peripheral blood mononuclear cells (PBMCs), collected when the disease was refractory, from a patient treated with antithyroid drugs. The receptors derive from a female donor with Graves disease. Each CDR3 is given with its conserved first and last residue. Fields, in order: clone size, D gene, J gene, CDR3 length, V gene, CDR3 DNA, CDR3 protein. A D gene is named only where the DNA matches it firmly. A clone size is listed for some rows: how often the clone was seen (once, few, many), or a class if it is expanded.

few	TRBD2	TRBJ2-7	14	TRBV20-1	TGCAGTGCTCTGCTAGCGGGAGACTCCTACGAGCAGTACTTC	CSALLAGDSYEQYF
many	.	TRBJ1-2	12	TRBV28	TGTGCCAGCAGTTTTTTGGGGAGGGAGTACACCTTC	CASSFLGREYTF
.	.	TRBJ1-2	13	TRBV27	TGTGCCAGCGGAACCGGGACGGGAGAAGGCTACACCTTC	CASGTGTGEGYTF
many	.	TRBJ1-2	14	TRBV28	TGTGCCAGCCGTGGCGGGTACCGGGTGCAGGGCTACACCTTC	CASRGGYRVQGYTF
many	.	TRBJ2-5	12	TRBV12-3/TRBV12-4	TGTGCCACCTCCCTCGAGAGGGGGACCCAGTACTTC	CATSLERGTQYF
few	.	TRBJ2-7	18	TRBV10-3	TGTGCCATCAGTGAGAACCCCTTGGGAGGAGGCGGCTCGTACGAGCAGTACTTC	CAISENPLGGGGSYEQYF
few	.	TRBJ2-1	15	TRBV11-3	TGTGCCAGCAGCTTGGGTTCGGACTCCTACAATGAGCAGTTCTTC	CASSLGSDSYNEQFF
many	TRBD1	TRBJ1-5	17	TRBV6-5	TGTGCCAGCAGTTACTCGAAGGCAGGGGGCGGCAATCAGCCCCAGCATTTT	CASSYSKAGGGNQPQHF
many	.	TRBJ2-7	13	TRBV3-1	TGTGCCAGCAGCACGGGGCGGGTCTACGAGCAGTACTTC	CASSTGRVYEQYF
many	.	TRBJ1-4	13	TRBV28	TGTGCCAGCAGGCCCGGGGGAGGGGAAAAACTGTTTTTT	CASRPGGGEKLFF
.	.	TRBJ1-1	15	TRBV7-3	TGTGCCAGCAGCTTGACAGGTGGGGGGACGACTGAAGCTTTCTTT	CASSLTGGGTTEAFF
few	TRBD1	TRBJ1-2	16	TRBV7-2	TGTGCCAGCAGCTTAGCTCTGGACAGGGTTAACTATGGCTACACCTTC	CASSLALDRVNYGYTF
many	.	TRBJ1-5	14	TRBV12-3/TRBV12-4	TGTGCCAGCAGGGCCCCGGGGAGCAATCAGCCCCAGCATTTT	CASRAPGSNQPQHF
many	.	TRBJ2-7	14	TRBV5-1	TGCGCCAGCAGCTTGAGGCCAGACGGAGGGATTCAGTACTTC	CASSLRPDGGIQYF
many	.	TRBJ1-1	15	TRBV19	TGTGCCAGTACTGACCAGGGTGTTTCGGGCACTGAAGCTTTCTTT	CASTDQGVSGTEAFF
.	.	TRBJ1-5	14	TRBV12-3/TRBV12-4	TGTGCCAGCAGTCGACAGAATAGCATTCAGCCCCAGCATTTT	CASSRQNSIQPQHF
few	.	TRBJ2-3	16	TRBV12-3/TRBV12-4	TGTGCCAGCAGTCCTTGGTCCAGGTCGGGCACAGATACGCAGTATTTT	CASSPWSRSGTDTQYF
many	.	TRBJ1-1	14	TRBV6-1	TGTGCCAGCAGCTCCCCCCACTTGAACACTGAAGCTTTCTTT	CASSSPHLNTEAFF
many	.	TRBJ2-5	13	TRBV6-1	TGTGCCAGCCTAAGGGGTCTGCAAGAGACCCAGTACTTC	CASLRGLQETQYF
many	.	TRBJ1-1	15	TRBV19	TGTGCCAGTAGTAGGGACGGCACCTGGAACACTGAAGCTTTCTTT	CASSRDGTWNTEAFF
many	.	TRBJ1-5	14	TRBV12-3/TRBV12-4	TGTGCCAGCAGTTTTAGTGATGGGAATCAGCCCCAGCATTTT	CASSFSDGNQPQHF
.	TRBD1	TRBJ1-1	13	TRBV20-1	TGCAGTGCTAGGGGGGGGACAGGGGTGGAAGCTTTCTTT	CSARGGTGVEAFF
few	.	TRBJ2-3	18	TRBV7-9	TGTGCCAGCAGCTTAGTTAACCCCCTAGCCCTGGTGTGGGATACGCAGTATTTT	CASSLVNPLALVWDTQYF
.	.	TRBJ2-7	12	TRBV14	TGTGCCAGCAGCCAAGTTTACAACGAGCAGTACTTC	CASSQVYNEQYF